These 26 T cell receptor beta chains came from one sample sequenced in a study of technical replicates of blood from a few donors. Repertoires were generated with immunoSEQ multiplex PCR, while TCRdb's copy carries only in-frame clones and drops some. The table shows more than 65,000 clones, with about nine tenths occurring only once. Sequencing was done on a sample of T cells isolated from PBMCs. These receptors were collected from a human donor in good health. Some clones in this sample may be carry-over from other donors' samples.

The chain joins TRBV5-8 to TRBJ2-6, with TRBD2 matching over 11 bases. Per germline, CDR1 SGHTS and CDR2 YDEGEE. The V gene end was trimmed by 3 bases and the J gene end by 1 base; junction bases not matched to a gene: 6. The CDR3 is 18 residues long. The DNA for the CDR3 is TGTGCCAGCAGCTATAGCGGGGGGGCCTTATCTGGGGCCAACGTCCTGACTTTC. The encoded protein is CASSYSGGALSGANVLTF.

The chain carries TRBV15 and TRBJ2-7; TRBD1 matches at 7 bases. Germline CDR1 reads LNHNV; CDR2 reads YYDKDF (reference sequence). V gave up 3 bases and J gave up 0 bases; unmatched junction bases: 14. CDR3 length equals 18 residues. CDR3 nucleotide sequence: TGTGCCACCAGCAGTATGGGGACAGTGCAAACTAGCTCCTACGAGCAGTACTTC. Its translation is CATSSMGTVQTSSYEQYF.

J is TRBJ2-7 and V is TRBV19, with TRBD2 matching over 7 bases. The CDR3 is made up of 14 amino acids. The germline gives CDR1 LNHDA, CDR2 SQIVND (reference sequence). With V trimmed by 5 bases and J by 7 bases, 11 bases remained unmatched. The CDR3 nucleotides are TGTGCCAGTAGTCTCGTCGCGGGAGTGAGTGAGCAGTACTTC. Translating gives CASSLVAGVSEQYF. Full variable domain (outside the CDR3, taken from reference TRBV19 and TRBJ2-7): DGGITQSPKYLFRKEGQNVTLSCEQNLNHDAMYWYRQDPGQGLRLIYYSQIVNDFQKGDIAEGYSVSREKKESFPLTVTSAQKNPTAFYLCASSLVAGVSEQYFGPGTRLTVT.

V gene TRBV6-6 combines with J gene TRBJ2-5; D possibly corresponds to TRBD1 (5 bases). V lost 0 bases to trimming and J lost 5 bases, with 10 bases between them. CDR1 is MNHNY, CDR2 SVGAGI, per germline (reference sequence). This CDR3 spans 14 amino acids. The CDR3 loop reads CASSYSSRAETQYF. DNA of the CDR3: TGTGCCAGCAGTTACTCGAGCAGGGCTGAGACCCAGTACTTC.

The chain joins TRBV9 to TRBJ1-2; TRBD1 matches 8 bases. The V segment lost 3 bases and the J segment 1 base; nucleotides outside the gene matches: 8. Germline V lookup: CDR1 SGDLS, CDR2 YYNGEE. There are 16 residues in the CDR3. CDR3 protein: CASSAPRQGINYGYTF. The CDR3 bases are TGTGCCAGCAGCGCACCAAGACAGGGGATTAACTATGGCTACACCTTC.

The CDR3 protein is CAISGKQGAFNEQFF. CDR3 coding DNA: TGTGCCATCAGTGGTAAACAGGGGGCCTTCAATGAGCAGTTCTTC. The chain couples TRBV10-3 to TRBJ2-1; TRBD1 aligns across 9 bases. CDR1 and CDR2 (germline): ENHRY, SYGVKD. The V gene end was trimmed by 4 bases and the J gene end by 6 bases; junction bases not matched to a gene: 7. CDR3 length: 15 amino acids.

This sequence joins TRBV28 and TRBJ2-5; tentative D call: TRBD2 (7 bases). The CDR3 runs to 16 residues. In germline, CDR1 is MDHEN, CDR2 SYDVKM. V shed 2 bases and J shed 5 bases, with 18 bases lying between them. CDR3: CASSLDSGGGYETQYF. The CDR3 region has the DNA TGTGCCAGCAGTTTAGATTCAGGCGGGGGCTACGAGACCCAGTACTTC.

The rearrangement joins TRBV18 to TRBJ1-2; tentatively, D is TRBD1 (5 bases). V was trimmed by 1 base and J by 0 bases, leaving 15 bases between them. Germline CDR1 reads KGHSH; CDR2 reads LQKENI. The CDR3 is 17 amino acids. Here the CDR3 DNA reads TGTGCCAGCTCACCACGTACACAAGGGGTCACTAACTATGGCTACACCTTC. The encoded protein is CASSPRTQGVTNYGYTF.

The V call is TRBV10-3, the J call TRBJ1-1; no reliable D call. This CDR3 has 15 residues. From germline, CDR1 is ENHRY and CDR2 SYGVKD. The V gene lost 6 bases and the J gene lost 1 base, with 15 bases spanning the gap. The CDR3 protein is CAIRPFGEPNTEAFF. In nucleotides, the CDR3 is TGTGCCATCAGGCCGTTTGGGGAGCCGAACACTGAAGCTTTCTTT.

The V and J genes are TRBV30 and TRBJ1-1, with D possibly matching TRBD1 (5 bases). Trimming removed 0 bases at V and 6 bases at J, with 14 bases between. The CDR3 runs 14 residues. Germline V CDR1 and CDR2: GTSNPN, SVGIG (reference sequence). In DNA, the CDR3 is TGTGCCTGGAGTGTGTCTTGGGGGGATTCTGAAGCTTTCTTT. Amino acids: CAWSVSWGDSEAFF.

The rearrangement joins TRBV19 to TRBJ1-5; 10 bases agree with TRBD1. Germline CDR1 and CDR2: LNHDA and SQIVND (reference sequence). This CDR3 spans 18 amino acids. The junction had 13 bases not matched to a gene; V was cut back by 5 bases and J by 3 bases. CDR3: CASSGAIGTGDINQPQHF. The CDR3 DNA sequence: TGTGCCAGTAGTGGCGCCATCGGGACAGGGGATATCAATCAGCCCCAGCATTTT.

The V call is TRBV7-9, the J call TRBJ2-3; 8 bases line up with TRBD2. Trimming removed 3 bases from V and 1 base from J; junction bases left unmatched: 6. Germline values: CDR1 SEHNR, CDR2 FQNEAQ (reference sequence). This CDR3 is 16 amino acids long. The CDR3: CASSFLPAGGTDTQYF. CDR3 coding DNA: TGTGCCAGCAGCTTTCTTCCAGCGGGGGGCACAGATACGCAGTATTTT. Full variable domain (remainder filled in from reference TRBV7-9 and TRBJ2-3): DTGVSQNPRHKITKRGQNVTFRCDPISEHNRLYWYRQTLGQGPEFLTYFQNEAQLEKSRLLSDRFSAERPKGSFSTLEIQRTEQGDSAMYLCASSFLPAGGTDTQYFGPGTRLTVL.

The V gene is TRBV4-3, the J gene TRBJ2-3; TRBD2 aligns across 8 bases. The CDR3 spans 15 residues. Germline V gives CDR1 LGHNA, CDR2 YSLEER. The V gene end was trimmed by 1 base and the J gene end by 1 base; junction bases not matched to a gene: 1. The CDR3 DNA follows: TGCGCCAGCAGCCAAGCCGGGGGGGGCACAGATACGCAGTATTTT. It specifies CASSQAGGGTDTQYF.

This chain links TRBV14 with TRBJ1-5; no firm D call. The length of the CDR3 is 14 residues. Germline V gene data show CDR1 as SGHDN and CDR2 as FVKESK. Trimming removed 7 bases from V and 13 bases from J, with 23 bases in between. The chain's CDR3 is CASNRPGYPTSQHF. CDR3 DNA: TGTGCCAGCAACCGACCAGGTTACCCCACATCGCAGCATTTT.

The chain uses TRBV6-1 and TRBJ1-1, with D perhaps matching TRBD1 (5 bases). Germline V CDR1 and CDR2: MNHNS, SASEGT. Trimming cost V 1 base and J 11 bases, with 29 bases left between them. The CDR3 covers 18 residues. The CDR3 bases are TGTGCCAGCAGTGAAGGGGACCAGGTCCTTTTTTATGGAGGGCCGGCTTTCTTT. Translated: CASSEGDQVLFYGGPAFF.

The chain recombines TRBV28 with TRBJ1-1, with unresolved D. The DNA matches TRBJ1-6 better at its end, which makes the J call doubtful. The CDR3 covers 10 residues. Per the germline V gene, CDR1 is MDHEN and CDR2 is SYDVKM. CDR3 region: CASSLGALHF. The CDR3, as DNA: TGTGCCAGCAGTTTAGGGGCCCTCCACTTT.

CDR3 protein: CAWRSGKVSDEQYF. In DNA, the CDR3 is TGTGCCTGGAGATCCGGGAAGGTGAGCGACGAGCAGTACTTC. This sequence joins TRBV30 and TRBJ2-7; perhaps TRBD2 as D (5 bases). Germline CDR1 GTSNPN, CDR2 SVGIG (reference sequence). The CDR3 covers 14 residues. Trimming removed 3 bases at V and 5 bases at J, with 17 bases between.

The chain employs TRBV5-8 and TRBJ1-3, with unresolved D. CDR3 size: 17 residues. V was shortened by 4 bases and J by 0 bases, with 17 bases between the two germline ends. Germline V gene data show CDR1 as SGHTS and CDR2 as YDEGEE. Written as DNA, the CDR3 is TGTGCCAGCAGCCCTATTAGGACCGGGAGCTCTGGAAACACCATATATTTT. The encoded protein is CASSPIRTGSSGNTIYF.

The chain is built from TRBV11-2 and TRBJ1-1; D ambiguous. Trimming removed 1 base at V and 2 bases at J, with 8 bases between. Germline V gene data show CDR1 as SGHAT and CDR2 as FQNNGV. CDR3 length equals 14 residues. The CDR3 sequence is CASSLVSENTEAFF. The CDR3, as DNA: TGTGCCAGCAGCTTAGTCAGCGAAAACACTGAAGCTTTCTTT.

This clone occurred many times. The CDR3 spells CASRLAGPYEQYF. CDR3 bases: TGTGCCAGCCGGTTAGCGGGACCCTACGAGCAGTACTTC. The rearrangement uses TRBV28 and TRBJ2-7; 8 bases align to TRBD2. Looked up from germline, CDR1 is MDHEN and CDR2 is SYDVKM. The CDR3 consists of 13 residues. V trimming: 8 bases; J trimming: 2 bases; junction bases outside the gene matches: 5.

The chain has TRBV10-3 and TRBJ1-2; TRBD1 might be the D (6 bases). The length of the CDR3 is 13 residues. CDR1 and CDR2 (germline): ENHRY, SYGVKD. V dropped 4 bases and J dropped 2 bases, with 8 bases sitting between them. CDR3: CAISGTDNYGYTF. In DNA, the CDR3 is TGTGCCATCAGTGGGACAGACAACTATGGCTACACCTTC.

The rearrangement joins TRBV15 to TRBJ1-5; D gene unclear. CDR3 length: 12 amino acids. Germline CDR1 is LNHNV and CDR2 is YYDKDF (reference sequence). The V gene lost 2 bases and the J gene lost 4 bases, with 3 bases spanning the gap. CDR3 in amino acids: CATSRTNQPQHF. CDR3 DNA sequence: TGTGCCACCAGCAGAACAAATCAGCCCCAGCATTTT.

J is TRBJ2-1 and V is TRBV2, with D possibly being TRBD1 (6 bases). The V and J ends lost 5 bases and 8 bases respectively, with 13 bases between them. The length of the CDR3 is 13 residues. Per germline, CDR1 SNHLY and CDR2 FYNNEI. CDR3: CASSPIQGDEQFF. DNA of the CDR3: TGTGCCAGCAGTCCGATACAGGGCGATGAGCAGTTCTTC. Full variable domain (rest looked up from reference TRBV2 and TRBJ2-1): EPEVTQTPSHQVTQMGQEVILRCVPISNHLYFYWYRQILGQKVEFLVSFYNNEISEKSEIFDDQFSVERPDGSNFTLKIRSTKLEDSAMYFCASSPIQGDEQFFGPGTRLTVL.

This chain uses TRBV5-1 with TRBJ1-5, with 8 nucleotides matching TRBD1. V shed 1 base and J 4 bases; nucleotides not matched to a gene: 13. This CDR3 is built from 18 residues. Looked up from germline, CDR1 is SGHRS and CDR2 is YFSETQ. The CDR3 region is CASSLIITDRAKNQPQHF. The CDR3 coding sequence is TGCGCCAGCAGCTTGATAATAACGGACAGGGCGAAGAATCAGCCCCAGCATTTT.

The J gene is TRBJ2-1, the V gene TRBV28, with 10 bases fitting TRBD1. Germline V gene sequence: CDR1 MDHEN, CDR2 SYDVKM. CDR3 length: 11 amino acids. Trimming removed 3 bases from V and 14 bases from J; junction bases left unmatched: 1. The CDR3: CASSFGQGEFF. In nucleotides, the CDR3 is TGTGCCAGCAGTTTCGGACAGGGGGAGTTCTTC. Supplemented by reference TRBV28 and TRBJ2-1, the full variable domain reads DVKVTQSSRYLVKRTGEKVFLECVQDMDHENMFWYRQDPGLGLRLIYFSYDVKMKEKGDIPEGYSVSREKKERFSLILESASTNQTSMYLCASSFGQGEFFGPGTRLTVL.

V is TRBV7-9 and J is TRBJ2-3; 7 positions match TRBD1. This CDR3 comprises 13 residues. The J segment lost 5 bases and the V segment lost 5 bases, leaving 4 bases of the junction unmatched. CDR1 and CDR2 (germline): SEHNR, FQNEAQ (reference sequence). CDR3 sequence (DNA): TGTGCCAGCAGCGTCCGGGACAGAGATACGCAGTATTTT. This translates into CASSVRDRDTQYF.